Here is one T cell receptor beta chain with its context. The data belong to a study of blood T cell repertoires in COVID-19. Here immunoSEQ multiplex PCR was the method, and the copy in TCRdb shows in-frame clones only, minus some. The sample shows about 320,000 clones, around 90% of them seen only once. Recovered status in Cohort 3 required two negative PCRs, clearance, or symptom resolution. Input material: PBMCs or T cells enriched from blood (not recorded which). The sequence derives from a man aged 60 to 69 who had recovered from COVID-19.

DNA for the CDR3: TGTGCCAGCAGCACCGGGACAGGGCCCACCGGGGAGCTGTTTTTT. Its protein is CASSTGTGPTGELFF. This chain uses TRBV7-2 with TRBJ2-2; 9 positions agree with TRBD1. The germline CDR1 and CDR2 sequences are SGHTA and FQGNSA. The CDR3 covers 15 residues. V was clipped by 5 bases and J by 4 bases; unmatched bases: 5.